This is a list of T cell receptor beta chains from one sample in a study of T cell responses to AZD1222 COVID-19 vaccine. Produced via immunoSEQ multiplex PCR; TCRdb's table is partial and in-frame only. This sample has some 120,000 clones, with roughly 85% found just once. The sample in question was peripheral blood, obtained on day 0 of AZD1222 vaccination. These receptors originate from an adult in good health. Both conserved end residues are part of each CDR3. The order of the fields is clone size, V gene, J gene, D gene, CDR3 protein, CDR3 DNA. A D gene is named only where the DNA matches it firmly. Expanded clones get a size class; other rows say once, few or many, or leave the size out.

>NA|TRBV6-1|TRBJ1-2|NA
CASSEAIGIYGYTF
TGTGCCAGCAGTGAAGCGATTGGAATCTATGGCTACACCTTC
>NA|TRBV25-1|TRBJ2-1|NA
CASSMRVNNEQFF
TGTGCCAGCAGTATGAGGGTAAACAATGAGCAGTTCTTC
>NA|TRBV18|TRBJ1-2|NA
CASSSQGYNGYTF
TGTGCCAGCTCATCGCAGGGGTACAATGGCTACACCTTC
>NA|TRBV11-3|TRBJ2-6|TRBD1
CASSFTGQQTGANVLTF
TGTGCCAGCAGCTTCACGGGACAGCAGACTGGGGCCAACGTCCTGACTTTC
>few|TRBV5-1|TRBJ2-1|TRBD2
CASRGKGLAGGFDEQFF
TGCGCCAGCAGAGGGAAGGGACTAGCGGGAGGGTTCGATGAGCAGTTCTTC
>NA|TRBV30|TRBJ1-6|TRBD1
CAWSTPRGQGLNSPLHF
TGTGCCTGGAGTACCCCCCGGGGACAGGGGTTGAATTCACCCCTCCACTTT
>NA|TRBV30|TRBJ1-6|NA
CAWSTRLSSYNSPLHF
TGTGCCTGGAGTACTAGACTAAGCTCCTATAATTCACCCCTCCACTTT
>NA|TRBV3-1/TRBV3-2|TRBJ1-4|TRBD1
CASSQSRDRYLLGEKLFF
TGTGCCAGCAGCCAAAGCCGGGACAGGTACCTTCTGGGTGAAAAACTGTTTTTT
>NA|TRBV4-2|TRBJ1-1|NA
CASSQDGQGLAATEAFF
TGTGCCAGCAGCCAAGATGGGCAGGGCTTGGCCGCCACTGAAGCTTTCTTT
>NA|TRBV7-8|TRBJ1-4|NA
CASSSSLTLGGKLFF
TGTGCCAGCAGCTCCTCGCTAACTCTAGGGGGAAAACTGTTTTTT
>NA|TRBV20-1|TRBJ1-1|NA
CSASQGMNTEAFF
TGCAGTGCTAGTCAGGGTATGAACACTGAAGCTTTCTTT
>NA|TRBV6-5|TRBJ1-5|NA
CASSYMGGPNQPQHF
TGTGCCAGCAGCTACATGGGGGGGCCCAATCAGCCCCAGCATTTT
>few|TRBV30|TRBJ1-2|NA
CAWSVERGAGYGYTF
TGTGCCTGGAGTGTCGAGCGGGGGGCAGGGTATGGCTACACCTTC
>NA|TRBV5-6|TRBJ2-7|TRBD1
CASSGGQGITQQYF
TGTGCCAGCAGCGGCGGACAGGGGATCACGCAGCAGTACTTC
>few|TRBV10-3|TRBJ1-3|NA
CAISEGGGGNGNTIYF
TGTGCCATCAGTGAAGGAGGGGGGGGCAACGGAAACACCATATATTTT
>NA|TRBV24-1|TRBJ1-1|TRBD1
CATSDTGQGRTEAFF
TGTGCCACCAGTGACACGGGACAGGGGCGGACTGAAGCTTTCTTT
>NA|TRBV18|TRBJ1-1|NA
CASSPNTGREAFF
TGTGCCAGCTCACCAAATACAGGGCGGGAAGCTTTCTTT
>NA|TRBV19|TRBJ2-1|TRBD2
CASSIGGLAGKNEQFF
TGTGCCAGTAGTATCGGGGGACTAGCGGGTAAAAATGAGCAGTTCTTC
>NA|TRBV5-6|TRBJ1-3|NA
CASRRTIGNTIYF
TGTGCCAGCAGGAGGACTATCGGAAACACCATATATTTT
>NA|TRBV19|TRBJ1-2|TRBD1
CASSIIAGTGYGYTF
TGTGCCAGTAGTATAATCGCCGGGACAGGCTATGGCTACACCTTC
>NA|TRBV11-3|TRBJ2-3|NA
CASSPPVSDTQYF
TGTGCCAGCAGCCCCCCAGTATCAGATACGCAGTATTTT
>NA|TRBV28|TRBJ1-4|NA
CASGLLDSGGGKLFF
TGTGCCAGCGGGCTACTGGACAGCGGCGGCGGAAAACTGTTTTTT
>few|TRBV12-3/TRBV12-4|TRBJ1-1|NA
CASSLNGVSEAFF
TGTGCCAGCAGTTTAAACGGCGTCTCTGAAGCTTTCTTT
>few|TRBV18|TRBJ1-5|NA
CASSPPRERGPQPQHF
TGTGCCAGCTCACCACCGAGGGAAAGAGGCCCTCAGCCCCAGCATTTT
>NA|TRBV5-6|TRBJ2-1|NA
CASSFTGPVDEQFF
TGTGCCAGCAGCTTCACAGGGCCTGTGGATGAGCAGTTCTTC
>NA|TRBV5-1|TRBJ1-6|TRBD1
CASSFGRDRASPLHF
TGCGCCAGCAGCTTTGGTCGGGACAGGGCCTCACCCCTCCACTTT
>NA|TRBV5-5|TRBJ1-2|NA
CASSLDLFYGYTF
TGTGCCAGCAGCCTCGATCTCTTCTATGGCTACACCTTC
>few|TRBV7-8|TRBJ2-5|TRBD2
CASSETSGRGETQYF
TGTGCCAGCAGCGAGACTAGCGGGAGAGGGGAGACCCAGTACTTC
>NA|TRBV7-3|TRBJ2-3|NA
CASSQFYKISTDTQYF
TGTGCCAGCAGCCAATTCTACAAAATTAGCACAGATACGCAGTATTTT
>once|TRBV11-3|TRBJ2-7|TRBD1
CASSFRDRAYYEQYF
TGTGCCAGCAGCTTCCGGGACAGGGCATACTACGAGCAGTACTTC
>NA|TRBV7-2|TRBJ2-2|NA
CASSLVTGELFF
TGTGCCAGCAGCTTAGTTACCGGGGAGCTGTTTTTT
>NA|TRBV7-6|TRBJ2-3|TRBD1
CASSSSPGQGAILGTDTQYF
TGTGCCAGCAGCTCTTCGCCGGGACAGGGGGCTATTTTGGGCACAGATACGCAGTATTTT
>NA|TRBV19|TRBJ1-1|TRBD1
CASSLDRGFPTEAFF
TGTGCCAGTTCCCTGGACAGGGGCTTCCCTACTGAAGCTTTCTTT
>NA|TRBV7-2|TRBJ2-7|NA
CASRPGTRRAYEQYF
TGTGCCAGCAGACCCGGGACTCGGAGAGCCTACGAGCAGTACTTC
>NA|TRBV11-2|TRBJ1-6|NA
CASSSVREPNSPLHF
TGTGCCAGCAGCTCGGTGAGGGAACCCAATTCACCCCTCCACTTT
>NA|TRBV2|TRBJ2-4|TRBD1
CASRGRDRGLNIQYF
TGTGCCAGCAGAGGCCGGGACAGGGGGTTAAACATTCAGTACTTC
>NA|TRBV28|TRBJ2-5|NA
CASSWMGRYQETQYF
TGTGCCAGCAGTTGGATGGGACGCTACCAAGAGACCCAGTACTTC
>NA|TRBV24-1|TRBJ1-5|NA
CATSDPRHQNQPQHF
TGTGCCACCAGTGACCCCCGACACCAGAATCAGCCCCAGCATTTT
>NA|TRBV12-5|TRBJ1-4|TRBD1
CASGLVGQGNEKLFF
TGTGCTAGTGGTTTGGTGGGACAGGGCAATGAAAAACTGTTTTTT
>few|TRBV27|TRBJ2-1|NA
CASSSRGAGLTNEQFF
TGTGCCAGCAGTTCCAGAGGGGCGGGGCTGACCAATGAGCAGTTCTTC
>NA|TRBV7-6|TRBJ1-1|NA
CASSLAGTEAFF
TGTGCCAGCAGCTTAGCTGGTACTGAAGCTTTCTTT
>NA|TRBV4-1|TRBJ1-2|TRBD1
CASSQDRTGGASNYGYTF
TGCGCCAGCAGCCAAGATAGGACAGGGGGCGCTTCTAACTATGGCTACACCTTC
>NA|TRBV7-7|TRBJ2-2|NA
CASSGTTQNGELFF
TGTGCCAGCAGCGGCACGACCCAGAACGGGGAGCTGTTTTTT
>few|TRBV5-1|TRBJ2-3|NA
CASSIQGPPTDTQYF
TGCGCCAGCAGCATACAGGGTCCCCCCACAGATACGCAGTATTTT
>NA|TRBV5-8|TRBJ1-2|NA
CASSLRTVVGYGYTF
TGTGCCAGCAGCTTAAGGACAGTCGTTGGCTATGGCTACACCTTC
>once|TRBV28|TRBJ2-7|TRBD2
CASSNGLAGTYEQYF
TGTGCCAGCAGTAATGGTCTAGCGGGGACCTACGAGCAGTACTTC
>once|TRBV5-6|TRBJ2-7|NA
CASSLERGYEQYF
TGTGCCAGCAGCTTGGAACGAGGCTACGAGCAGTACTTC
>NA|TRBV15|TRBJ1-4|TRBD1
CATSLGQAGEKLFF
TGTGCCACCAGCCTAGGACAGGCAGGGGAAAAACTGTTTTTT
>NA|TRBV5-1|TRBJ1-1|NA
CASSFRGRGSMNTEAFF
TGCGCCAGCAGCTTCAGGGGTAGGGGTTCCATGAACACTGAAGCTTTCTTT
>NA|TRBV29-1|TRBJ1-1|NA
CSVRTGTANTEAFF
TGCAGCGTTCGGACCGGGACCGCGAACACTGAAGCTTTCTTT
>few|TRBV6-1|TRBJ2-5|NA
CASSEAGGPTKETQYF
TGTGCCAGCAGTGAAGCGGGGGGACCGACAAAAGAGACCCAGTACTTC
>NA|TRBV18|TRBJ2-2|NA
CASSPRQPNTGELFF
TGTGCCAGCTCACCACGACAGCCGAACACCGGGGAGCTGTTTTTT
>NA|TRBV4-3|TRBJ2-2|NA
CASSRWVPGELFF
TGCGCCAGCAGCCGGTGGGTCCCCGGGGAGCTGTTTTTT
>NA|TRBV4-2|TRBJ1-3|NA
CASSLTRDFIGNTIYF
TGTGCCAGCAGCCTAACTCGGGACTTTATTGGCAACACCATATATTTT
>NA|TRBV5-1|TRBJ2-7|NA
CASSLASLSSYEQYF
TGCGCCAGCAGCTTGGCCAGTCTGAGCTCCTACGAGCAGTACTTC
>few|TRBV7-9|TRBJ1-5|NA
CASSRTDYSNQPQHF
TGTGCCAGCAGTCGGACAGACTATAGCAATCAGCCCCAGCATTTT
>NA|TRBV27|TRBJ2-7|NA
CASSFSPGSEQYF
TGTGCCAGCAGTTTTTCCCCGGGGAGCGAGCAGTACTTC
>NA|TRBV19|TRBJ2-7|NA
CASRLRGDLTYEQYF
TGTGCCAGCCGACTCAGGGGGGATCTAACCTACGAGCAGTACTTC